The entry below describes one T cell receptor beta chain. Assay: immunoSEQ multiplex PCR; the TCRdb copy retains only in-frame clones and omits some. The sample holds 200,000 to 250,000 clones, 84% seen once. The V and J ends lost 0 bases and 8 bases respectively, with 10 bases between them. Germline V gene data show CDR1 as LNHDA and CDR2 as SQIVND (reference sequence). There are 13 residues in the CDR3. The sample comes from a study of blood T cell repertoires in COVID-19. Study summary: COVID-19 samples, acute and convalescent, were from the United States, Italy and Spain.

This chain links TRBV19 with TRBJ1-2; D is possibly TRBD1 (6 bases). This receptor was identified in a woman aged 35 to 49 who had recovered from COVID-19. Sequenced sample: PBMCs or T cells enriched from blood (not recorded which). The CDR3 DNA sequence: TGTGCCAGTAGTATAGAACAGGGCTGGGGCTACACCTTC. This sequence encodes CASSIEQGWGYTF.